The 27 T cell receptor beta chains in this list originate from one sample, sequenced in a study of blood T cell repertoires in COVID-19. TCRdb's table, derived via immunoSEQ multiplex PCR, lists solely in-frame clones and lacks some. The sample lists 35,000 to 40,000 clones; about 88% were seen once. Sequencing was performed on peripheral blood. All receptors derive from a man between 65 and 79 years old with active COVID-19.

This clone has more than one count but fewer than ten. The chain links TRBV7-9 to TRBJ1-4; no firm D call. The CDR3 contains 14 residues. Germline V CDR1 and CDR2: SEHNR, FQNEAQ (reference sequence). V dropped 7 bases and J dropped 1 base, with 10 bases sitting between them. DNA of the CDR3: TGTGCCAGCACCCTACTCGGAACTAATGAAAAACTGTTTTTT. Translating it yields CASTLLGTNEKLFF.

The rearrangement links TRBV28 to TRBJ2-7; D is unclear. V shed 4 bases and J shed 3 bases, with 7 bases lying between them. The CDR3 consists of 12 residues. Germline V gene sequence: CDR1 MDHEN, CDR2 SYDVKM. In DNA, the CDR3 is TGTGCCAGCAGTTCCCACTTCTACGAGCAGTACTTC. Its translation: CASSSHFYEQYF.

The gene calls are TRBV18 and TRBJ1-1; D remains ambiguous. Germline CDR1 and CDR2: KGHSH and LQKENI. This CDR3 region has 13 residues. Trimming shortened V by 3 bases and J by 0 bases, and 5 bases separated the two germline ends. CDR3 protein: CASSPVLNTEAFF. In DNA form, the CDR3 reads TGTGCCAGCTCACCCGTCTTGAACACTGAAGCTTTCTTT.

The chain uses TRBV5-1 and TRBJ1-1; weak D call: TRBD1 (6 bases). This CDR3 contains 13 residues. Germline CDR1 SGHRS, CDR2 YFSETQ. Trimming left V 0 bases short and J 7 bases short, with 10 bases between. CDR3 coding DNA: TGCGCCAGCAGCTTGGCAGGGGTTGGTGAAGCTTTCTTT. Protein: CASSLAGVGEAFF.

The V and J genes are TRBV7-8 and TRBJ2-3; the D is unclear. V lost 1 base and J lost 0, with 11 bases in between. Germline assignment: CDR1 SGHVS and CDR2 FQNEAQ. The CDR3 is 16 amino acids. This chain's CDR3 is CASSLGEAASTDTQYF. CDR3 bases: TGTGCCAGCAGCTTAGGCGAGGCAGCTAGCACAGATACGCAGTATTTT.

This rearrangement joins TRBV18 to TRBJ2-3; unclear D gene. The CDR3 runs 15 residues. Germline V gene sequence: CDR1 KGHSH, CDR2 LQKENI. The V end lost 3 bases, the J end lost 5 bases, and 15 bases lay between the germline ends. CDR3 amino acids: CASSPLLPGGDTQYF. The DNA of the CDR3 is TGTGCCAGCTCACCTTTACTCCCTGGCGGAGATACGCAGTATTTT.

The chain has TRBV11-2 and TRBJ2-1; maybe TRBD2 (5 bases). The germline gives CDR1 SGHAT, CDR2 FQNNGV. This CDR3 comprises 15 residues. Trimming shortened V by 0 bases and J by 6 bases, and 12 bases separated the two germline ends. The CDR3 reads CASSLELARFNEQFF. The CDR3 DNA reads TGTGCCAGCAGCTTAGAATTAGCGAGATTCAATGAGCAGTTCTTC.

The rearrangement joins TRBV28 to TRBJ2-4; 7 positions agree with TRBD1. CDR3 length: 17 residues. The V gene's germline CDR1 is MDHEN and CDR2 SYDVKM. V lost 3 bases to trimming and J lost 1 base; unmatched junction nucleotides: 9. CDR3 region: CASSLNRGFLAKNIQYF. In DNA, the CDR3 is TGTGCCAGCAGTTTGAACAGGGGCTTCTTGGCCAAAAACATTCAGTACTTC. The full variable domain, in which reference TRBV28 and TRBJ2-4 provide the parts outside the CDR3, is DVKVTQSSRYLVKRTGEKVFLECVQDMDHENMFWYRQDPGLGLRLIYFSYDVKMKEKGDIPEGYSVSREKKERFSLILESASTNQTSMYLCASSLNRGFLAKNIQYFGAGTRLSVL.

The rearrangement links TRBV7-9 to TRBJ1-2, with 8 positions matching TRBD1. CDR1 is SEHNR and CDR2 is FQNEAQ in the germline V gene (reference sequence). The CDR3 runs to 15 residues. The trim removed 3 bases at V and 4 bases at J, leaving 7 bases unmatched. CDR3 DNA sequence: TGTGCCAGCAGCTTTTTGACAGGGGCCCCCTATGGCTACACCTTC. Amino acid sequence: CASSFLTGAPYGYTF.

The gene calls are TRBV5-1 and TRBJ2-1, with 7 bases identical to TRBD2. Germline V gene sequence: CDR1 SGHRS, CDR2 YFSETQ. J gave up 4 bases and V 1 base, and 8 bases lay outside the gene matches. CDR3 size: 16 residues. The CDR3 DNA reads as TGCGCCAGCAGCTTGTTGGCGGGGGAGAAATACAATGAGCAGTTCTTC. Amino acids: CASSLLAGEKYNEQFF.

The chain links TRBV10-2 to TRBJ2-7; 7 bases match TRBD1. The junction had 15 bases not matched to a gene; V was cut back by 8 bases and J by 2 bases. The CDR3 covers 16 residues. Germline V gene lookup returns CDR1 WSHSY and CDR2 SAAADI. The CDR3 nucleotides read TGCGCCAGCGACCCAACCGGACAGGACTCTCCCTACGAGCAGTACTTC. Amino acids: CASDPTGQDSPYEQYF.

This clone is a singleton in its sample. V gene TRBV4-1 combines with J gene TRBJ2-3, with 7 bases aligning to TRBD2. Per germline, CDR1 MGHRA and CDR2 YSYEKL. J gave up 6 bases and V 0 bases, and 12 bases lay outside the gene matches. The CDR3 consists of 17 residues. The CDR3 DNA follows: TGCGCCAGCAGCCAAGAGGGGGAGGGACGATATGGGGATACGCAGTATTTT. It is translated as CASSQEGEGRYGDTQYF.

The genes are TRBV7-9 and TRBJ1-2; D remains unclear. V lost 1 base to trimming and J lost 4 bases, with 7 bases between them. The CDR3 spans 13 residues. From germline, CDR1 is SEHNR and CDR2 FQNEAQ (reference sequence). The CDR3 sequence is CASSLEQPYGYTF. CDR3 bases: TGTGCCAGCAGCTTAGAACAGCCCTATGGCTACACCTTC.

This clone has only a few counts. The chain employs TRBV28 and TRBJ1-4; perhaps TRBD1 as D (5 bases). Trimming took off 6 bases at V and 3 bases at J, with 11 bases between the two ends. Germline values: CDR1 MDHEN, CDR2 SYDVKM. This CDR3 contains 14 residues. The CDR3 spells CASRPGGANEKLFF. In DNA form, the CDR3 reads TGTGCCAGCAGACCGGGGGGGGCTAATGAAAAACTGTTTTTT.

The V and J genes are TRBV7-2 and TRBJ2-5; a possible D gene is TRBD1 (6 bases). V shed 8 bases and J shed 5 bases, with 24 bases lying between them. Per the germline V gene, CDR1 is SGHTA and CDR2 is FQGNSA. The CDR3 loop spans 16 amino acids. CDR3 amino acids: CASSATLRGQVETQYF. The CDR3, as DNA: TGTGCCAGCTCCGCTACGCTTAGGGGACAAGTGGAGACCCAGTACTTC.

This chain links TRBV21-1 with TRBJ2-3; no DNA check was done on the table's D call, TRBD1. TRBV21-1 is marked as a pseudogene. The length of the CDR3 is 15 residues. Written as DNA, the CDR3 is TGTGCCAGCAGCATGGGGACAGAACCCACAGATACGCAGTATTTT. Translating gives CASSMGTEPTDTQYF.

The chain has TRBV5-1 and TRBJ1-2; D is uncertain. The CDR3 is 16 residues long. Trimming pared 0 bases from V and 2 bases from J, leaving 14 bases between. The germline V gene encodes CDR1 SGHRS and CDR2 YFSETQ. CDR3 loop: CASSLARGAGNYGYTF. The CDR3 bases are TGCGCCAGCAGCTTGGCCCGCGGCGCCGGGAACTATGGCTACACCTTC.

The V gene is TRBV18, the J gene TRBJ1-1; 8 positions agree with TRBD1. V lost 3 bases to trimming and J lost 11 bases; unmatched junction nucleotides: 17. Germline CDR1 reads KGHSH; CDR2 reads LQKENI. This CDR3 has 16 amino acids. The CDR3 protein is CASSPPSRDRSAGAFF. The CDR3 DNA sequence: TGTGCCAGCTCACCCCCGTCCCGGGACAGGTCCGCAGGGGCTTTCTTT.

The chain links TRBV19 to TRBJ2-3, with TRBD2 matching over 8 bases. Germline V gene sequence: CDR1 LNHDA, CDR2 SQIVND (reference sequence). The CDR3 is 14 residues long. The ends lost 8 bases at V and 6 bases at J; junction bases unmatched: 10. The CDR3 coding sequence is TGTGCCAGTGAGATTGGTAGCGGGATTGATACGCAGTATTTT. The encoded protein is CASEIGSGIDTQYF.

In DNA, the CDR3 is TGTGCCAGCAGCTTAAGACACCTCAGCGGGTTCACCGGGGAGCTGTTTTTT. Encoded protein: CASSLRHLSGFTGELFF. This chain joins TRBV5-6 and TRBJ2-2; TRBD2 might be the D (6 bases). Trimming stripped 2 bases from V and 4 bases from J, with 18 bases between. The CDR3 extends over 17 amino acids. Germline assignment: CDR1 SGHDT and CDR2 YYEEEE.

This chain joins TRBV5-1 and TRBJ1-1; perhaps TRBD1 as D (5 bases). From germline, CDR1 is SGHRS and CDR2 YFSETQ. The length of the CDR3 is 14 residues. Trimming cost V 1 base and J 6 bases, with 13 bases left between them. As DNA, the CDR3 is TGCGCCAGCAGCTTGCGTCAGGGCCCCGCTGAAGCTTTCTTT. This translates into CASSLRQGPAEAFF. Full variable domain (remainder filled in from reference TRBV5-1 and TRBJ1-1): KAGVTQTPRYLIKTRGQQVTLSCSPISGHRSVSWYQQTPGQGLQFLFEYFSETQRNKGNFPGRFSGRQFSNSRSEMNVSTLELGDSALYLCASSLRQGPAEAFFGQGTRLTVV.

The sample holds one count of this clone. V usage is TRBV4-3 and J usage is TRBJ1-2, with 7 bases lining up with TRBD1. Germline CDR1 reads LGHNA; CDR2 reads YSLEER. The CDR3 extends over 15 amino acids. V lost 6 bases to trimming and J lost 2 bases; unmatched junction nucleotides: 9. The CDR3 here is CASSPQGSGNYGYTF. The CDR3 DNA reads TGCGCCAGCAGTCCACAGGGGAGTGGAAACTATGGCTACACCTTC.

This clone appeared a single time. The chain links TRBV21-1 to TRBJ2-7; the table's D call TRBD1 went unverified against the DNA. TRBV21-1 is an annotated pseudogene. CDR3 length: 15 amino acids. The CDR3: CASSRPRSAGREQYF. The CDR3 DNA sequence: TGTGCCAGCAGCAGGCCAAGGTCGGCAGGTCGGGAGCAGTACTTC.

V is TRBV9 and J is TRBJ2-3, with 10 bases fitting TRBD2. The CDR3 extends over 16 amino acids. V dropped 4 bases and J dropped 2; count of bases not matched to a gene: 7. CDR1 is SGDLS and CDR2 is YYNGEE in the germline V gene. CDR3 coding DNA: TGTGCCAGCAGCCCCGGACTAGCGGATACCACAGATACGCAGTATTTT. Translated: CASSPGLADTTDTQYF.

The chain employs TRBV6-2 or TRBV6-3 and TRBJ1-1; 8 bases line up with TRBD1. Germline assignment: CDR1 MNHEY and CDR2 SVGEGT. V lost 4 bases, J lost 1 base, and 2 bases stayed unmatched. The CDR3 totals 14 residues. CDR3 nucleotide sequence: TGTGCCAGCAGTTTGACAGGGGAGAACACTGAAGCTTTCTTT. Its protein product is CASSLTGENTEAFF.

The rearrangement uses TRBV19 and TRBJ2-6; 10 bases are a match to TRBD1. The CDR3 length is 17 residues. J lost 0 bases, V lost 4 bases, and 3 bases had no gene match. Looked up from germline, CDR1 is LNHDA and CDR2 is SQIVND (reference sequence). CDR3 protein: CASSRDRGPSGANVLTF. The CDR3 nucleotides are TGTGCCAGTAGTAGGGACAGGGGACCCTCTGGGGCCAACGTCCTGACTTTC.

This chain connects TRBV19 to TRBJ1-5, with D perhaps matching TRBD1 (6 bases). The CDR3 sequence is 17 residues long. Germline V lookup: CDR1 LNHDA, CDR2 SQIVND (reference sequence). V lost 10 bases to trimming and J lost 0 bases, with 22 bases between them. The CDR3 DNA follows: TGTGCCACGAGGGGGGGATCTGATTTATATAGCAATCAGCCCCAGCATTTT. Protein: CATRGGSDLYSNQPQHF. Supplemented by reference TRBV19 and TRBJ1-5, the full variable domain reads DGGITQSPKYLFRKEGQNVTLSCEQNLNHDAMYWYRQDPGQGLRLIYYSQIVNDFQKGDIAEGYSVSREKKESFPLTVTSAQKNPTAFYLCATRGGSDLYSNQPQHFGDGTRLSIL.